This note documents a single T cell receptor (beta chain) sequence. What it recognizes is unknown. This entry belongs to a study of T cells and copy number aberrations in small-cell lung cancer. Whole-study findings and limits: Compared with adjacent lung tissue, tumors had lower T-cell richness and clonality and non-significantly lower density. About 75-98% of tumor T-cell clones appeared in only one region.

CDR1 is ENHRY, CDR2 SYGVKD, per germline. This CDR3 spans 13 amino acids. Trimming left V 7 bases short and J 1 base short, with 9 bases between. Donors had limited-stage small-cell lung cancer, resected between about 2008 and 2020. Generated by immunoSEQ multiplex PCR, the TCRdb table keeps only in-frame clones and is missing some. In the table there are 6,000 or so clones, about 72% of which are singletons. The specimen was tumor tissue. This chain connects TRBV10-3 to TRBJ2-3; D might be TRBD1 (5 bases). This receptor was identified in a man between 45 and 60 years old with small cell lung cancer. CDR3 sequence (DNA): TGTGCCATCAAGGGGCAGGGCACAGATACGCAGTATTTT. Protein sequence: CAIKGQGTDTQYF.